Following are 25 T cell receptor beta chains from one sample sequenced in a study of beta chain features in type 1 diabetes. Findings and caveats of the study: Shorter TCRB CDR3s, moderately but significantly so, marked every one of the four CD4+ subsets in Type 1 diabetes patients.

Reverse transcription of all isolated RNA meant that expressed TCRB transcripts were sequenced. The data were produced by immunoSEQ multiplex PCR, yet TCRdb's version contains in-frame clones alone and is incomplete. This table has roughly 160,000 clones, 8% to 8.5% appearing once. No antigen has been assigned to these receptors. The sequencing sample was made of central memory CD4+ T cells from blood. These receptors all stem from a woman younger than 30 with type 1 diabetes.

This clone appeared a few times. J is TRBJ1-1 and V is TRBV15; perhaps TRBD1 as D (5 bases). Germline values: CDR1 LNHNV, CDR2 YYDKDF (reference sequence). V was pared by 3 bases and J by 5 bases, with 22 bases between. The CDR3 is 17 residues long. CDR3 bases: TGTGCCACCAGCAGTTGGGATCGGGCCTCTAGGGGTACTGAAGCTTTCTTT. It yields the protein CATSSWDRASRGTEAFF. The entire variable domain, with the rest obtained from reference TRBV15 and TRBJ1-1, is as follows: DAMVIQNPRYQVTQFGKPVTLSCSQTLNHNVMYWYQQKSSQAPKLLFHYYDKDFNNEADTPDNFQSRRPNTSFCFLDIRSPGLGDTAMYLCATSSWDRASRGTEAFFGQGTRLTVV.

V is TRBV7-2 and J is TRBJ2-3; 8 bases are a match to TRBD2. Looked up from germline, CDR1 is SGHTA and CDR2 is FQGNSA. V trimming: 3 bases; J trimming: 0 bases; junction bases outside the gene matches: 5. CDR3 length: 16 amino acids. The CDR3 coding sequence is TGTGCCAGCAGCTTCCGAGCGGGGGCTAGCACAGATACGCAGTATTTT. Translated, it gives CASSFRAGASTDTQYF.

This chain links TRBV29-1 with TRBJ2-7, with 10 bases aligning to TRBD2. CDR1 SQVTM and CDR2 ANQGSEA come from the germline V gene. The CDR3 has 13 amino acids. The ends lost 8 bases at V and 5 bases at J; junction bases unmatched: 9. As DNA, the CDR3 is TGCAGCACCTCTAGCGGGAGTGTCGACGAGCAGTACTTC. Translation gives CSTSSGSVDEQYF.

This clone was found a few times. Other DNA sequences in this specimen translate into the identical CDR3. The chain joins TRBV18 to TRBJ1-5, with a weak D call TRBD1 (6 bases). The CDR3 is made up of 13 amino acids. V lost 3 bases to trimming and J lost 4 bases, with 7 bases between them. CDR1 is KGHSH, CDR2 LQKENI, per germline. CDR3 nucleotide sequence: TGTGCCAGCTCACCGGACAGAAATCAGCCCCAGCATTTT. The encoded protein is CASSPDRNQPQHF. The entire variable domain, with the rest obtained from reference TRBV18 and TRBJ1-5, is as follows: NAGVMQNPRHLVRRRGQEARLRCSPMKGHSHVYWYRQLPEEGLKFMVYLQKENIIDESGMPKERFSAEFPKEGPSILRIQQVVRGDSAAYFCASSPDRNQPQHFGDGTRLSIL.

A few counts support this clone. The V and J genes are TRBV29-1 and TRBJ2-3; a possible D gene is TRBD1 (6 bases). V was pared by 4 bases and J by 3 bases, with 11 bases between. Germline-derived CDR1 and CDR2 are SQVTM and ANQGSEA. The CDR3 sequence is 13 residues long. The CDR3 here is CSVAAGATDTQYF. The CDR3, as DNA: TGCAGCGTTGCTGCAGGGGCGACAGATACGCAGTATTTT.

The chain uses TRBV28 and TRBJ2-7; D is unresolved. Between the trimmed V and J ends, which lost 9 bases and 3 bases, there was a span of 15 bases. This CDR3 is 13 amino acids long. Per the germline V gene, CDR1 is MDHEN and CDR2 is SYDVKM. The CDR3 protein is CASALPGGYEQYF. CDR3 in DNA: TGTGCCAGTGCCCTACCCGGCGGCTACGAGCAGTACTTC.

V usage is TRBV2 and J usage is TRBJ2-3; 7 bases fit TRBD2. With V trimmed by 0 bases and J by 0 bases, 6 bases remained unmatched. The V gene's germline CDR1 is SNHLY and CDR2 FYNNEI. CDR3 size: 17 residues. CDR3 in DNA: TGTGCCAGCAGTGAAGCGTGGGCTAGCGGTAGCACAGATACGCAGTATTTT. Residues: CASSEAWASGSTDTQYF.

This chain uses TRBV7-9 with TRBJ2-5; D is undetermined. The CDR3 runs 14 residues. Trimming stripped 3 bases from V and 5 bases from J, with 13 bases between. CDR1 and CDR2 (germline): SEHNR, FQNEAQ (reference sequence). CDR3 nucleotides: TGTGCCAGCAGCTTGGCCTTGGTGAGGGAGACCCAGTACTTC. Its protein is CASSLALVRETQYF.

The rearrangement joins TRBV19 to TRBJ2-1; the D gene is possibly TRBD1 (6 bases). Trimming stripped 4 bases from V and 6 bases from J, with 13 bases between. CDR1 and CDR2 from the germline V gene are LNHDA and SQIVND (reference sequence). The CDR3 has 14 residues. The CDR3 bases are TGTGCCAGTAGTAAAACAGGGTGGGTCAATGAGCAGTTCTTC. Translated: CASSKTGWVNEQFF.

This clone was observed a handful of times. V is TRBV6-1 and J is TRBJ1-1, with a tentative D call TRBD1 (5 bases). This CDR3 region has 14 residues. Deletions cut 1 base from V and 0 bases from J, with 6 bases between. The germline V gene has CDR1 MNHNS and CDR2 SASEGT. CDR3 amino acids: CASSEGQMNTEAFF. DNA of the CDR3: TGTGCCAGCAGTGAAGGACAGATGAACACTGAAGCTTTCTTT.

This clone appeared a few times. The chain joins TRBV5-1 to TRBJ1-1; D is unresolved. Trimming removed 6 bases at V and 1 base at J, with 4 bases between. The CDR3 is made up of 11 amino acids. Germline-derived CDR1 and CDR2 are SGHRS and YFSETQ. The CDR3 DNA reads TGCGCCAGCAAGAGGAACACTGAAGCTTTCTTT. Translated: CASKRNTEAFF.

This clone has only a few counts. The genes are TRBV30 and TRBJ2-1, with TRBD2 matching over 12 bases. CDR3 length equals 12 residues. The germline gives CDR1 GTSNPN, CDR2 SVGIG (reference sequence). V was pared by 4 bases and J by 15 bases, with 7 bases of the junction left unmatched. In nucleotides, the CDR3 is TGTGCCTGGATTTGGACTAGCGGGATCCGGTTCTTC. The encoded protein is CAWIWTSGIRFF.

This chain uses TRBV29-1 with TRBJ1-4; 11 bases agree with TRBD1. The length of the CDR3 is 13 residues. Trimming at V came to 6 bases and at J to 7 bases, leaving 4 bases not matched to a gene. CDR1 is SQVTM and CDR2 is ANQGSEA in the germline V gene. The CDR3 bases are TGCAGCGTGCCGGGACAGGGGGGTGAAAAACTGTTTTTT. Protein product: CSVPGQGGEKLFF.

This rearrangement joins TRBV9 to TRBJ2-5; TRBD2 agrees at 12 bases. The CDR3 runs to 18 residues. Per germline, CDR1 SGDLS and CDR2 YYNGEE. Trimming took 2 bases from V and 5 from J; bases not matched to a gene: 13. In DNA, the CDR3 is TGTGCCAGCAGCGTGGGAGTTGTGGGGACTAGCGGGCCGGAGACCCAGTACTTC. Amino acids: CASSVGVVGTSGPETQYF.

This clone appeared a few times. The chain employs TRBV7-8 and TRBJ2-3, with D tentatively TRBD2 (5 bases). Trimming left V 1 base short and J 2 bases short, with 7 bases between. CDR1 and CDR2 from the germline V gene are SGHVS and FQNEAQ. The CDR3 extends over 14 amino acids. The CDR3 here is CASSLGRHTDTQYF. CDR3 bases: TGTGCCAGCAGCTTAGGGAGGCACACAGATACGCAGTATTTT.

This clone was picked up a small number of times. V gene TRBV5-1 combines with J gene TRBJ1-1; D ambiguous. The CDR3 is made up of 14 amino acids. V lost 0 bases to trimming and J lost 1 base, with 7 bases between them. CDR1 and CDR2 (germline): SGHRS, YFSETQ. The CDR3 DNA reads TGCGCCAGCAGCTTGGGACACAAGAACACTGAAGCTTTCTTT. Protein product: CASSLGHKNTEAFF.

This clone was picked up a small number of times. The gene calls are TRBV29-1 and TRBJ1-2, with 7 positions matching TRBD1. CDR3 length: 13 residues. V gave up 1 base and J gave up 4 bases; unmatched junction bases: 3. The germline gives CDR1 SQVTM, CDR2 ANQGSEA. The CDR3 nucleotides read TGCAGCGTTGAAGTGGACAGGACCTATGGCTACACCTTC. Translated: CSVEVDRTYGYTF.

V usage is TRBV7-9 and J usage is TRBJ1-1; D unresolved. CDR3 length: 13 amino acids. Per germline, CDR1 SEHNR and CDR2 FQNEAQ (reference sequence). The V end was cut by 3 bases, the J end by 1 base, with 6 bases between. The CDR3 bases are TGTGCCAGCAGCTTGGAGAGGAACACTGAAGCTTTCTTT. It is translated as CASSLERNTEAFF.

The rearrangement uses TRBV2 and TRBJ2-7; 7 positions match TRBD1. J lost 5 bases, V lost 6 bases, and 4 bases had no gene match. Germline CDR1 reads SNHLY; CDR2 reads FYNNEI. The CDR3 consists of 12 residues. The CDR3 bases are TGTGCCAGCAGGACAGGGCTCGACGAGCAGTACTTC. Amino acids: CASRTGLDEQYF.

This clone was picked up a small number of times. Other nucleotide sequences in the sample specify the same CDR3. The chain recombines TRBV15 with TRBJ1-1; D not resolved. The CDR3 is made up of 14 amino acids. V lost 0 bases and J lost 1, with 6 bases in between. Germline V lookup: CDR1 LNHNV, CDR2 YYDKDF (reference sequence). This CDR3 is CATSRDRQNTEAFF. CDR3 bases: TGTGCCACCAGCAGAGATCGACAGAACACTGAAGCTTTCTTT.

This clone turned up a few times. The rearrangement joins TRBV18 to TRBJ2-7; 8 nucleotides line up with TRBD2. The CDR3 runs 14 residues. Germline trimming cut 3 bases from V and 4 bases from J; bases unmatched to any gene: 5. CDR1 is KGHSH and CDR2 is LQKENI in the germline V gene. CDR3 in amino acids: CASSPGLVGYEQYF. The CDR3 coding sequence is TGTGCCAGCTCACCGGGACTAGTGGGATACGAGCAGTACTTC.

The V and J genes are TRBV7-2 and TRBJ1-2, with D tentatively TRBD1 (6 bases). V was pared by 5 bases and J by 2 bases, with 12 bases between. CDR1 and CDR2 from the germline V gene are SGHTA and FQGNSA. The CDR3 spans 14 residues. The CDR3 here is CASSAYQGNYGYTF. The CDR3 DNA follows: TGTGCCAGCAGCGCCTATCAGGGGAACTATGGCTACACCTTC.

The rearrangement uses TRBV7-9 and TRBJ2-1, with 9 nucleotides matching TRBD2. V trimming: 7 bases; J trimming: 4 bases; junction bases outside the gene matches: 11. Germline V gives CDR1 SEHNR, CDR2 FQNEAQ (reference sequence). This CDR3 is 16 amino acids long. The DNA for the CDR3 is TGTGCCAGCATATCTCCTGGGACTAGCCAGTACAATGAGCAGTTCTTC. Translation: CASISPGTSQYNEQFF.

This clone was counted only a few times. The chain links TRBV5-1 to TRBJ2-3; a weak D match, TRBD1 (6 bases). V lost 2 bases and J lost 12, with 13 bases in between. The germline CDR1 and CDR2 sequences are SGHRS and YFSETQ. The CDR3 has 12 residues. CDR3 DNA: TGCGCCAGCAGCTTACAGGGTCAACATCAGTATTTT. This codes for CASSLQGQHQYF.

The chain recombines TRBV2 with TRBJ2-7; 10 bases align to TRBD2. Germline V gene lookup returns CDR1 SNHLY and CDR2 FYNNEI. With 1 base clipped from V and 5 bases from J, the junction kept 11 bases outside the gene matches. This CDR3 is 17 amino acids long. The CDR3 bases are TGTGCCAGCAGTGAAGATCCAGCGGGGGGGATCATCAACGAGCAGTACTTC. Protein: CASSEDPAGGIINEQYF.